A selection of T cell receptor beta chains follows, all from one sample in a study of glioma-infiltrating T cells. TCRdb redid the calling of the multiplex PCR reads with MiXCR, one entry per CDR3 protein. The top ten hold about 5.2% of the sample, which has 160,000 or so distinct CDR3 sequences, roughly 45% seen once. The sequencing input was glioma tissue, nonneoplastic brain tissue, or PBMCs (not recorded which). These receptors were taken from a human donor with low-grade glioma or glioblastoma, undergoing nonglioma brain surgery, or in good health (not recorded which). Each CDR3 is given with its conserved first and last residue. A D gene is named only where the DNA matches it firmly. Expanded clones get a size class; other rows say once, few or many, or leave the size out.

J gene	D gene	V gene	clone size	CDR3 DNA	CDR3 protein
TRBJ1-4	.	TRBV4-1	few	TGCGCCAGCAGCCGAGTCGGAGGATCTAATGAAAAACTGTTTTTT	CASSRVGGSNEKLFF
TRBJ1-2	TRBD1	TRBV5-1	few	TGCGCCAGCAGCATGGACAGGGGAGATGGCTACACCTTC	CASSMDRGDGYTF
TRBJ2-1	.	TRBV20-1	.	TGCAGTCTTGTCCCCTACAATGAGCAGTTCTTC	CSLVPYNEQFF
TRBJ1-5	.	TRBV20-1	many	TGCAGTACCTCGACTAGAAGTCAGCCCCAGCATTTT	CSTSTRSQPQHF
TRBJ2-1	TRBD2	TRBV3-1	.	TGTGCCAGCAGCCAACCAGGACTAGCGGGAAAATTCTCGGGGCAGTTCTTC	CASSQPGLAGKFSGQFF
TRBJ2-7	.	TRBV5-8	.	TGTGCCAGCAGCATACACAGGGTAGGCTCCTACGAGCAGTACTTC	CASSIHRVGSYEQYF
TRBJ1-1	.	TRBV4-1	few	TGCGCCAGCAGCCTCACTCAGGCGAACACTGAAGCTTTCTTT	CASSLTQANTEAFF
TRBJ2-1	.	TRBV28	many	TGTGCCACCCAAGGTTCCTCCTACAATGAGCAGTTCTTC	CATQGSSYNEQFF
TRBJ2-1	TRBD2	TRBV3-1	once	TGTGCCAGCAGCCAAGCTCTCGATAGCGGGAGACCGTTCTTC	CASSQALDSGRPFF
TRBJ2-7	TRBD2	TRBV20-1	.	TGCAGTGCCGGAGCGGGAGGGGCCTACGAGCAGTACTTC	CSAGAGGAYEQYF
TRBJ1-5	.	TRBV7-2	.	TGCGCCAGCAGCTTAATTGCTGGCCCTAATCAGCCCCAGCATTTT	CASSLIAGPNQPQHF
TRBJ2-3	.	TRBV19	many	TGTGCCAGTACCGACGGAACAGATACGCAGTATTTT	CASTDGTDTQYF
TRBJ2-1	.	TRBV5-1	few	TGCGCCAGCAGCAGAGAGCGGGCGGACAATGAGCAGTTCTTC	CASSRERADNEQFF
TRBJ2-1	TRBD1	TRBV3-1	few	TGTGCCAGCAGCCCCCGACAGGGTGCTTACAATGAGCAGTTCTTC	CASSPRQGAYNEQFF
TRBJ2-3	.	TRBV29-1	.	TGCAGCGTTGAAGCCGACAGGAGAGATACGCAGTATTTT	CSVEADRRDTQYF
TRBJ2-7	.	TRBV27	many	TGTGCCAGCAGTCCCCGGGGGCGGGAGTGGTACGAGCAGTACTTC	CASSPRGREWYEQYF
TRBJ2-1	.	TRBV6-2/TRBV6-3	.	TGTGCCAGCAGTTCACGGGCATACTACGAGCAGTTCTTC	CASSSRAYYEQFF
TRBJ2-7	TRBD2	TRBV7-2	.	TGTGCCAGCAGCTTAGAGGGTGTAGGGAGACTAGCGACCTACGAGCAGTACTTC	CASSLEGVGRLATYEQYF
TRBJ2-7	TRBD2	TRBV4-1	many	TGCGCCAGCAGCAGCGTATGGACTAGCGGGAGGGAGAGGTACGAGCAGTACTTC	CASSSVWTSGRERYEQYF
TRBJ2-2	.	TRBV27	many	TGTGCCAGTCAAACCGCCCGGGGCAGGACATTTCCCGGGGAGCTGTTTTTT	CASQTARGRTFPGELFF
TRBJ2-3	.	TRBV10-3	many	TGTGCCATCAATGCGGTTAATGACCGGGGAGGATCTTCAGATACGCAGTATTTT	CAINAVNDRGGSSDTQYF
TRBJ2-7	.	TRBV14	.	TGTGCCAGCAGCCAATATGCCAGTCACCACTACGAGCAGTACTTC	CASSQYASHHYEQYF
TRBJ1-1	TRBD1	TRBV5-1	.	TGCGCCAGCAGCGTACCACAGGGGGGTGGCGACACTGAAGCTTTCTTT	CASSVPQGGGDTEAFF